The rows below give T cell receptor beta chains drawn from one sample of a study of OX40 agonist ivuxolimab in advanced cancers. TCRdb's table, derived via immunoSEQ multiplex PCR, lists solely in-frame clones and lacks some. This sample has about 70,000 clones, with roughly 80% found just once. Sample: CD4+ or CD8+ T cells sorted from blood, taken in a trial of the OX40 agonist ivuxolimab. The source is an adult with an advanced solid tumor such as melanoma, head and neck, liver or kidney cancer. Both conserved end residues are part of each CDR3. D genes are given only for firm matches. Clone size, where shown, is once, few, many, or a class for clones that have expanded.

d_call	clone_size	v_call	cdr3_length	j_call	cdr3_aa	cdr3_nt
-	-	TRBV21-1	12	TRBJ2-4	CAGTGVTNIQYF	TGTGCCGGAACGGGGGTAACAAACATTCAGTACTTC
-	few	TRBV5-6	15	TRBJ1-2	CASSFTGSYNYGYTF	TGTGCCAGCAGCTTTACAGGATCATATAACTATGGCTACACCTTC
-	-	TRBV11-3	14	TRBJ2-3	CASSFGVATDTQYF	TGTGCCAGCAGCTTCGGGGTGGCCACAGATACGCAGTATTTT
-	-	TRBV9	16	TRBJ2-2	CASSRRRTTNTGELFF	TGTGCCAGCAGCAGACGACGGACGACCAACACCGGGGAGCTGTTTTTT
-	-	TRBV7-2	13	TRBJ1-3	CASSPGRGNTIYF	TGTGCCAGCAGCCCGGGACGTGGAAACACCATATATTTT
TRBD1	-	TRBV28	17	TRBJ2-3	CASSFSDRGILEDTQYF	TGTGCCAGCAGTTTTTCTGACAGGGGGATATTAGAAGATACGCAGTATTTT
-	-	TRBV2	13	TRBJ2-5	CASRRTAEETQYF	TGTGCCAGCAGGAGGACAGCCGAAGAGACCCAGTACTTC
-	-	TRBV7-2	12	TRBJ2-5	CASSLARETQYF	TGTGCCAGCAGCTTAGCGAGGGAGACCCAGTACTTC
-	-	TRBV19	14	TRBJ2-2	CASNMVESFGELFF	TGTGCCAGTAATATGGTAGAGAGCTTCGGGGAGCTGTTTTTT
TRBD2	-	TRBV7-2	15	TRBJ2-1	CASSLVSGRYNEQFF	TGTGCCAGCAGCTTGGTTAGCGGGAGGTACAATGAGCAGTTCTTC
-	-	TRBV2	16	TRBJ2-3	CASRNYREIGTDTQYF	TGTGCCAGCAGGAACTACAGGGAGATCGGCACAGATACGCAGTATTTT
-	-	TRBV6-5	15	TRBJ2-7	CASRTPGLVSYEQYF	TGTGCCAGCAGAACCCCGGGACTGGTCTCCTACGAGCAGTACTTC
-	many	TRBV5-6	13	TRBJ1-2	CASSFGRNYGYTF	TGTGCCAGCAGCTTCGGACGAAACTATGGCTACACCTTC
-	many	TRBV28	13	TRBJ2-2	CASSFLVTGELFF	TGTGCCAGCAGTTTCCTAGTCACCGGGGAGCTGTTTTTT
TRBD1	-	TRBV9	14	TRBJ1-5	CASSRDREGQPQHF	TGTGCCAGCAGCCGGGACAGGGAGGGCCAGCCCCAGCATTTT
-	-	TRBV15	17	TRBJ1-3	CATSRDPRGPSGNTIYF	TGTGCCACCAGCAGGGACCCACGGGGGCCCTCTGGAAACACCATATATTTT
TRBD1	-	TRBV6-5	14	TRBJ2-1	CASRRGGQSAEQFF	TGTGCCAGCAGGAGAGGGGGCCAGTCGGCTGAGCAGTTCTTC
-	-	TRBV15	17	TRBJ2-6	CATSPQRAPRGANVLTF	TGTGCCACCAGCCCCCAGCGGGCGCCCAGGGGGGCCAACGTCCTGACTTTC
-	-	TRBV2	12	TRBJ2-3	CASNRQLDTQYF	TGTGCCAGCAATAGGCAGCTAGATACGCAGTATTTT
-	-	TRBV11-2	11	TRBJ2-5	CASSLLETQYF	TGTGCCAGCAGCTTACTTGAGACCCAGTACTTC
-	once	TRBV7-2	18	TRBJ1-1	CASSLVVISPTMNTEAFF	TGTGCCAGCAGCTTAGTGGTGATATCGCCGACCATGAACACTGAAGCTTTCTTT
TRBD1	-	TRBV19	15	TRBJ2-3	CATKEDRGKTDTQYF	TGTGCCACAAAAGAGGACAGGGGCAAGACAGATACGCAGTATTTT
-	-	TRBV30	16	TRBJ2-1	CAWSIRGSQGANEQFF	TGTGCCTGGAGTATTAGGGGCTCCCAAGGGGCAAATGAGCAGTTCTTC
-	-	TRBV28	16	TRBJ1-6	CASSARSFSYNSPLHF	TGTGCCAGCAGTGCCCGATCCTTCTCCTATAATTCACCCCTCCACTTT
-	-	TRBV7-2	16	TRBJ2-7	CASSLEGGILSYEQYF	TGTGCCAGCAGCTTAGAGGGGGGTATCCTTAGCTACGAGCAGTACTTC
-	-	TRBV19	21	TRBJ2-2	CASSIEGRVGTTPSNTGELFF	TGTGCCAGTAGTATAGAAGGCAGGGTAGGGACAACCCCCAGCAACACCGGGGAGCTGTTTTTT
-	-	TRBV27	14	TRBJ2-1	CARGAAGFHNEQFF	TGTGCCAGAGGGGCGGCGGGATTTCACAATGAGCAGTTCTTC
-	-	TRBV6-1	13	TRBJ1-2	CASWDDKNYGYTF	TGTGCCAGCTGGGACGATAAGAACTATGGCTACACCTTC
-	once	TRBV7-2	13	TRBJ2-1	CASSLPGRNEQFF	TGTGCCAGCAGCCTACCAGGGCGGAATGAGCAGTTCTTC
-	-	TRBV7-8	13	TRBJ2-5	CASSLMYQETQYF	TGTGCCAGCAGCTTAATGTACCAAGAGACCCAGTACTTC
TRBD1	few	TRBV7-3	12	TRBJ1-2	CASTAGTGGYTF	TGTGCCAGCACGGCCGGGACAGGGGGCTACACCTTC
-	-	TRBV7-2	16	TRBJ2-6	CASSLRAGSGANVLTF	TGTGCCAGCAGCTTAAGGGCGGGCTCTGGGGCCAACGTCCTGACTTTC
-	few	TRBV6-1	11	TRBJ1-3	CASYSGNTIYF	TGTGCCAGCTACTCTGGAAACACCATATATTTT
-	-	TRBV27	15	TRBJ2-7	CASVALGSPLGEQYF	TGTGCCAGCGTTGCGCTGGGCTCGCCCCTCGGAGAGCAGTACTTC
TRBD2	-	TRBV9	15	TRBJ2-3	CASSVTSGSTDTQYF	TGTGCCAGCAGCGTGACTAGCGGCAGCACAGATACGCAGTATTTT
-	-	TRBV9	12	TRBJ1-3	CASGRERDTIYF	TGTGCCAGCGGAAGGGAAAGGGACACCATATATTTT